Below are 29 T cell receptor beta chains sequenced from a single sample in a study of blood T cells in healthy people across ages. It was with a sample-barcoded 5' primer and a J-beta primer mix that a second PCR of about 7 to 12 cycles was run. One entry per CDR3 protein, called by TCRdb with MiXCR from the 5' RACE reads. The table lists 800,000 to 950,000 distinct CDR3 sequences, just under 30% of them singletons. These data are also associated with another study on T cells of mothers and their children.

Sequencing was performed on blood. Receptors originate from a woman in her thirties or forties in good health.

The chain carries TRBV4-2 and TRBJ1-2; 7 bases line up with TRBD1. The CDR3 extends over 13 amino acids. V lost 4 bases and J lost 8; bases outside the gene matches: 7. Looked up from germline, CDR1 is LGHNA and CDR2 is YNFKEQ. For the CDR3, the DNA is TGTGCCAGCAGCCCTCAGGGACAGCGGGGCTACACCTTC. Translated, it gives CASSPQGQRGYTF.

The gene calls are TRBV12-3 or TRBV12-4 and TRBJ1-1; D uncertain. The CDR3 is 14 amino acids. V was clipped by 3 bases and J by 6 bases, with 14 bases between them. CDR3 loop: CASSFGQPRAEAFF. The CDR3 DNA reads as TGTGCCAGCAGTTTTGGGCAGCCAAGGGCTGAAGCTTTCTTT.

This clonotype was seen repeatedly, ten times or more. This rearrangement joins TRBV29-1 to TRBJ1-1, with 10 bases lining up with TRBD1. The germline V gene encodes CDR1 SQVTM and CDR2 ANQGSEA. Trimming at V came to 4 bases and at J to 3 bases, leaving 5 bases not matched to a gene. The CDR3 runs to 14 residues. CDR3 nucleotide sequence: TGCAGCGTTGTGGGGACAGGGGCTCACACTGAAGCTTTCTTT. Translation gives CSVVGTGAHTEAFF. The whole variable domain, remainder taken from reference TRBV29-1 and TRBJ1-1, is SAVISQKPSRDICQRGTSLTIQCQVDSQVTMMFWYRQQPGQSLTLIATANQGSEATYESGFVIDKFPISRPNLTFSTLTVSNMSPEDSSIYLCSVVGTGAHTEAFFGQGTRLTVV.

This chain joins TRBV28 and TRBJ1-5; possibly TRBD1 for D (6 bases). The CDR3 covers 15 residues. From germline, CDR1 is MDHEN and CDR2 SYDVKM. With 3 bases removed from V and 3 bases from J, the gap between germline ends came to 12 bases. CDR3 protein: CASSFGGQLNQPQHF. The CDR3 DNA follows: TGTGCCAGCAGTTTTGGGGGCCAGCTCAATCAGCCCCAGCATTTT.

The genes are TRBV5-1 and TRBJ1-5; D may be TRBD1 (6 bases). CDR3 length: 17 amino acids. The germline V gene encodes CDR1 SGHRS and CDR2 YFSETQ. Trimming pared 1 base from V and 10 bases from J, leaving 24 bases between. DNA of the CDR3: TGCGCCAGCAGCTTGAATTTGTCGACAAGGGGGGTATCTCCCCAGCATTTT. Encoded protein: CASSLNLSTRGVSPQHF.

Here the CDR3 reads CASSVTIDSPLHF. Written as DNA, the CDR3 is TGTGCCAGCAGCGTCACTATTGATTCACCCCTCCACTTT. This chain links TRBV7-3 with TRBJ1-6; no clear D gene. V was pared by 5 bases and J by 8 bases, with 10 bases between. The CDR3 consists of 13 residues. Germline V CDR1 and CDR2: SGHTA, FQGTGA. Full variable domain (missing parts from reference TRBV7-3 and TRBJ1-6): GAGVSQTPSNKVTEKGKYVELRCDPISGHTALYWYRQSLGQGPEFLIYFQGTGAADDSGLPNDRFFAVRPEGSVSTLKIQRTERGDSAVYLCASSVTIDSPLHFGNGTRLTVT.

This rearrangement joins TRBV20-1 to TRBJ2-7; D possibly corresponds to TRBD1 (5 bases). The CDR3 spans 15 residues. V was shortened by 4 bases and J by 1 base, with 17 bases between the two germline ends. The germline V gene encodes CDR1 DFQATT and CDR2 SNEGSKA (reference sequence). Here the CDR3 reads CSAKAKWTSSYEQYF. DNA for the CDR3: TGCAGTGCTAAGGCAAAGTGGACATCTTCCTACGAGCAGTACTTC.

This clonotype was detected only a few times. The rearrangement joins TRBV10-3 to TRBJ1-2; D is ambiguous. V was cut by 2 bases and J by 6 bases, with 10 bases left in between. Germline-derived CDR1 and CDR2 are ENHRY and SYGVKD. The CDR3 covers 13 residues. The CDR3 spells CAISEPTQHGYTF. For the CDR3, the DNA is TGTGCCATCAGTGAGCCTACTCAGCATGGCTACACCTTC.

The chain links TRBV28 to TRBJ2-4; D is possibly TRBD1 (5 bases). This CDR3 comprises 12 residues. Trimming removed 10 bases from V and 15 bases from J, with 22 bases in between. CDR1 and CDR2 (germline): MDHEN, SYDVKM. The CDR3 here is CATKGPGRVLYF. CDR3 bases: TGTGCCACTAAAGGTCCAGGCAGGGTCTTGTACTTC.

The chain has TRBV9 and TRBJ1-6; D not resolved. V was pared by 0 bases and J by 9 bases, with 10 bases between. This CDR3 spans 14 amino acids. The germline V gene has CDR1 SGDLS and CDR2 YYNGEE. The CDR3 loop is CASSVAPEGSPLHF. The CDR3 nucleotides read TGTGCCAGCAGCGTAGCCCCCGAGGGTTCACCCCTCCACTTT.

The chain combines TRBV7-9 with TRBJ2-1; 7 bases are a match to TRBD2. The CDR3 covers 14 residues. CDR1 and CDR2 from the germline V gene are SEHNR and FQNEAQ (reference sequence). V shed 2 bases, J shed 6 bases, and the junction held 4 bases outside the gene matches. CDR3 sequence reads: CASSLMGTTNEQFF. The CDR3 nucleotides read TGTGCCAGCAGCTTAATGGGGACTACCAATGAGCAGTTCTTC.

This clonotype has just a few counts. The rearrangement joins TRBV5-1 to TRBJ2-5, with D possibly being TRBD2 (5 bases). The CDR3 spans 15 residues. Germline V CDR1 and CDR2: SGHRS, YFSETQ. The V and J ends lost 0 bases and 2 bases respectively, with 11 bases between them. CDR3 sequence: CASSLVPSIQETQYF. CDR3 nucleotide sequence: TGCGCCAGCAGCTTGGTGCCTAGCATACAAGAGACCCAGTACTTC.

This clonotype was seen at least ten times. V is TRBV28 and J is TRBJ2-5; tentatively, D is TRBD1 (6 bases). V was trimmed by 3 bases and J by 3 bases, leaving 11 bases between them. This CDR3 is 14 amino acids long. The germline V gene has CDR1 MDHEN and CDR2 SYDVKM. The CDR3 nucleotides are TGTGCCAGCAGTTTCGTGACAGGAGAAGAGACCCAGTACTTC. It translates to CASSFVTGEETQYF.

This clonotype was seen a single time. A much bigger clone sits one base away, suggesting this may be a read error. The chain links TRBV5-5 to TRBJ1-2, with unresolved D. CDR1 is SGHKS, CDR2 YYEKEE, per germline (reference sequence). The CDR3 has 13 residues. CDR3 DNA sequence: TGTGCCAGCAGCTTATCGACTAACTATGGCTGCACCTTC. Translation gives CASSLSTNYGCTF.

This clonotype came up a few times. This chain joins TRBV20-1 and TRBJ2-1; TRBD1 is a possible D gene (6 bases). The germline V gene has CDR1 DFQATT and CDR2 SNEGSKA (reference sequence). The V end was cut by 1 base, the J end by 9 bases, with 16 bases between. CDR3 length: 14 amino acids. CDR3 sequence: CSARVGAGVGEQFF. CDR3 sequence (DNA): TGCAGTGCTAGAGTTGGGGCAGGGGTAGGTGAGCAGTTCTTC.

This clonotype was seen at least ten times. The chain uses TRBV4-3 and TRBJ2-7; D is ambiguous. The CDR3 sequence is 15 residues long. V lost 0 bases, J lost 1 base, and 10 bases lay in between. Per germline, CDR1 LGHNA and CDR2 YSLEER. The CDR3 sequence: CASSQDLGGSYEQYF. The CDR3 coding sequence is TGCGCCAGCAGCCAAGATCTCGGCGGATCCTACGAGCAGTACTTC.

This clonotype was recorded only once. The gene calls are TRBV6-5 and TRBJ2-1; D uncertain. Looked up from germline, CDR1 is MNHEY and CDR2 is SVGAGI. Trimming cost V 9 bases and J 10 bases, with 16 bases left between them. The CDR3 is 12 residues long. The CDR3 region is CASSSDTFEQFF. Written as DNA, the CDR3 is TGTGCCAGTAGCTCCGATACATTCGAGCAGTTCTTC.

Here the CDR3 reads CSARATESYEQYF. The CDR3 bases are TGCAGTGCTAGAGCAACGGAGTCCTACGAGCAGTACTTC. The chain joins TRBV20-1 to TRBJ2-7; D not certain. V was trimmed by 1 base and J by 1 base, leaving 8 bases between them. CDR1 is DFQATT, CDR2 SNEGSKA, per germline (reference sequence). This CDR3 has 13 amino acids.

The CDR3 sequence is CAWSVSQGFSYEQYF. Here the CDR3 DNA reads TGTGCCTGGAGTGTAAGCCAGGGGTTCTCCTACGAGCAGTACTTC. The chain employs TRBV30 and TRBJ2-7, with a tentative D call TRBD1 (6 bases). This CDR3 is built from 15 residues. V lost 0 bases, J lost 0 bases, and 12 bases lay in between. CDR1 GTSNPN and CDR2 SVGIG come from the germline V gene (reference sequence).

This clonotype was observed a few times. The chain carries TRBV28 and TRBJ2-1; D is unresolved. The CDR3 runs to 12 residues. Trimming took off 7 bases at V and 4 bases at J, with 8 bases between the two ends. Germline V lookup: CDR1 MDHEN, CDR2 SYDVKM. The CDR3 DNA reads TGTGCCAGCACCCGGGCTTACAATGAGCAGTTCTTC. Translation gives CASTRAYNEQFF. Full variable domain (missing parts from reference TRBV28 and TRBJ2-1): DVKVTQSSRYLVKRTGEKVFLECVQDMDHENMFWYRQDPGLGLRLIYFSYDVKMKEKGDIPEGYSVSREKKERFSLILESASTNQTSMYLCASTRAYNEQFFGPGTRLTVL.

This chain connects TRBV2 to TRBJ1-1; no clear D. The CDR3 loop spans 14 amino acids. The V gene's germline CDR1 is SNHLY and CDR2 FYNNEI. Between the trimmed V and J ends, which lost 8 bases and 1 base, there was a span of 14 bases. DNA of the CDR3: TGTGCCAGCTCACCTTATAGGAAGAACACTGAAGCTTTCTTT. This gives the protein CASSPYRKNTEAFF.

The chain couples TRBV7-2 to TRBJ1-1; no reliable D call. V lost 1 base and J 4 bases, leaving 13 bases between the germline ends. Germline CDR1 reads SGHTA; CDR2 reads FQGNSA. The CDR3 is 15 amino acids. In nucleotides, the CDR3 is TGTGCCAGCAGCTTAGGGGGATTAGCGTTCACTGAAGCTTTCTTT. It encodes CASSLGGLAFTEAFF. Combining the CDR3 with reference TRBV7-2 and TRBJ1-1 gives the whole variable domain GAGVSQSPSNKVTEKGKDVELRCDPISGHTALYWYRQSLGQGLEFLIYFQGNSAPDKSGLPSDRFSAERTGGSVSTLTIQRTQQEDSAVYLCASSLGGLAFTEAFFGQGTRLTVV.

The CDR3, as DNA: TGTGCCAGCAGTCCCCTCATCCTGCTAGACATCGGCAATGAGCAGTTCTTC. This codes for CASSPLILLDIGNEQFF. The rearrangement uses TRBV28 and TRBJ2-1; D call uncertain. The length of the CDR3 is 17 residues. V was pared by 5 bases and J by 6 bases, with 23 bases between. Germline V gene lookup returns CDR1 MDHEN and CDR2 SYDVKM.

The chain has TRBV7-3 and TRBJ2-5; the D is unclear. Trimming cost V 5 bases and J 3 bases, with 10 bases left between them. The CDR3 length is 13 residues. CDR1 and CDR2 (germline): SGHTA, FQGTGA. The CDR3 protein is CASSTSPKETQYF. The CDR3 bases are TGTGCCAGCAGCACCAGTCCCAAAGAGACCCAGTACTTC.

This clonotype showed up many times. The genes are TRBV20-1 and TRBJ1-2, with D possibly TRBD1 on 6 matching bases. Trimming took 6 bases from V and 3 from J, leaving 26 bases between them. The CDR3 is 17 amino acids. Germline V CDR1 and CDR2: DFQATT, SNEGSKA (reference sequence). The CDR3 nucleotides read TGCAGTGCCCCGACAGGTGTGGGGGGCCGCCGGGACTATGGCTACACCTTC. Protein sequence: CSAPTGVGGRRDYGYTF.

This clonotype was observed many times. The V gene is TRBV29-1, the J gene TRBJ1-1; no firm D call. The CDR3 contains 11 residues. In germline, CDR1 is SQVTM, CDR2 ANQGSEA. V was pared by 4 bases and J by 8 bases, with 11 bases between. CDR3 nucleotide sequence: TGCAGCGTTGGAGACGTGGGAGAAGCTTTCTTT. This codes for CSVGDVGEAFF.

This clonotype was found a few times. The rearrangement links TRBV28 to TRBJ2-3, with D unresolved. Germline V lookup: CDR1 MDHEN, CDR2 SYDVKM. The CDR3 spans 12 residues. V lost 6 bases, J lost 4 bases, and 8 bases lay in between. CDR3 region: CASSPVADTQYF. The CDR3 DNA is TGTGCCAGCAGCCCCGTGGCAGATACGCAGTATTTT.

Of note for this clonotype: One end of the junction is discordant with germline, which a read error may explain. This CDR3 is CASSQPPGQGAWEQFF. The CDR3 coding sequence is TGCGCCAGCAGCCAACCCCCGGGACAGGGGGCCTGGGAGCAGTTCTTC. The V and J genes are TRBV28 and TRBJ2-1, with TRBD1 matching over 12 bases. The CDR3 contains 16 residues. Germline loops: CDR1 MDHEN, CDR2 SYDVKM.

In its sample, this clonotype was seen many times. The CDR3 nucleotides are TGTGCCAGCGGACGACAGAGCAATCAGCCCCAGCATTTT. The encoded protein is CASGRQSNQPQHF. V usage is TRBV12-3 or TRBV12-4 and J usage is TRBJ1-5; D is perhaps TRBD1 (5 bases). CDR3 length: 13 amino acids. The ends were cut back, 8 bases at V and 1 base at J, with 9 bases in the middle.